This TCR beta chain was identified during a study of blood T cell repertoires in COVID-19. Germline V gives CDR1 LNHDA, CDR2 SQIVND (reference sequence). V lost 5 bases to trimming and J lost 1 base; unmatched junction nucleotides: 4. There are 15 residues in the CDR3. Here immunoSEQ multiplex PCR was the method, and the copy in TCRdb shows in-frame clones only, minus some. Of 60,000 or so clones detected, 74% appear once; the ten largest clones hold under 30%. The material sequenced was peripheral blood. The rearrangement uses TRBV19 and TRBJ2-3; TRBD2 matches at 9 bases. The sequence derives from an elderly woman with acute or convalescent COVID-19. The CDR3 region has the DNA TGTGCCAGTAGTCTCAGGACTAGCGGCACAGATACGCAGTATTTT. It codes for CASSLRTSGTDTQYF.